This T cell receptor beta chain comes out of a study of blood T cell repertoires in COVID-19. Study-wide context: Samples representing acute and convalescent COVID-19 were sourced from the United States, Italy and Spain. Sources were T cells, B-cell-depleted T cells, or PBMCs; the material itself was cDNA or gDNA.

Participants came from roughly 25 US areas, aged about 18 to 100 years. The CDR3 length is 15 residues. In germline, CDR1 is LGHDT, CDR2 YNNKEL (reference sequence). J gave up 5 bases and V 1 base, and 5 bases lay outside the gene matches. The authors' processing: Amplifying reference gene primers gave estimates of nucleated cell counts. Sequencing used immunoSEQ multiplex PCR; TCRdb keeps in-frame clones, though not all of them. The V and J calls and clone size are taken from that table; D and trimming were inferred from the DNA. The sample holds roughly 160,000 clones; approximately 84% are singletons and the top ten take about 6%.

This clonotype was sampled from a woman aged 35 to 49 with acute COVID-19. The sample was PBMCs or T cells enriched from blood (not recorded which). The V and J genes are TRBV3-1 (or the pseudogene TRBV3-2) and TRBJ2-3; the match to TRBD2 covers 8 bases. The CDR3 nucleotides are TGTGCCAGCAGCCAAGTTCGGGCGGGAGGAGATACGCAGTATTTT. Protein sequence: CASSQVRAGGDTQYF.